The rows below give T cell receptor beta chains drawn from one sample of a study of T cell responses to AZD1222 COVID-19 vaccine. Sequencing used immunoSEQ multiplex PCR; TCRdb keeps in-frame clones, though not all of them. The repertoire holds 100,000 or so clones, with 70% to 90% as singletons. The source material was peripheral blood, sampled on day 0 of AZD1222 vaccination. The receptors were gathered from an adult in good health. CDR3s include the opening cysteine and the closing phenylalanine or tryptophan. Fields, in order: V gene, clone size, J gene, D gene, CDR3 protein, CDR3 DNA. A D gene is named only where the DNA matches it firmly. A row's size may be missing; if present it is once, few, many or a size class.

V gene: TRBV5-1
clone size: -
J gene: TRBJ2-5
D gene: TRBD1
CDR3 protein: CASSPGTDQETQYF
CDR3 DNA: TGCGCCAGCAGCCCCGGGACAGACCAAGAGACCCAGTACTTC

V gene: TRBV27
clone size: -
J gene: TRBJ1-1
D gene: TRBD1
CDR3 protein: CASKGAGEAFF
CDR3 DNA: TGTGCCAGCAAGGGGGCAGGTGAAGCTTTCTTT

V gene: TRBV10-2
clone size: -
J gene: TRBJ2-1
D gene: -
CDR3 protein: CASRGLGVHNEQFF
CDR3 DNA: TGCGCCAGCAGGGGCTTAGGGGTCCACAATGAGCAGTTCTTC

V gene: TRBV18
clone size: -
J gene: TRBJ1-2
D gene: TRBD1
CDR3 protein: CASAGTGDGYTF
CDR3 DNA: TGTGCCAGCGCCGGGACAGGGGATGGCTACACCTTC

V gene: TRBV5-4
clone size: -
J gene: TRBJ2-3
D gene: TRBD2
CDR3 protein: CASSHFSGGPSTDTQYF
CDR3 DNA: TGTGCCAGCAGCCACTTTAGCGGGGGGCCTAGCACAGATACGCAGTATTTT

V gene: TRBV29-1
clone size: -
J gene: TRBJ1-2
D gene: -
CDR3 protein: CSVEDPGIYGYTF
CDR3 DNA: TGCAGCGTTGAAGATCCGGGAATCTATGGCTACACCTTC

V gene: TRBV19
clone size: -
J gene: TRBJ1-1
D gene: TRBD1
CDR3 protein: CASTPGQANTEAFF
CDR3 DNA: TGTGCCAGTACCCCGGGACAGGCGAACACTGAAGCTTTCTTT

V gene: TRBV9
clone size: -
J gene: TRBJ1-4
D gene: -
CDR3 protein: CASSGAFTGEKLFF
CDR3 DNA: TGTGCCAGCAGCGGGGCCTTTACTGGCGAAAAACTGTTTTTT

V gene: TRBV14
clone size: -
J gene: TRBJ1-1
D gene: -
CDR3 protein: CASSQNLNTEAFF
CDR3 DNA: TGTGCCAGCAGCCAAAATCTGAACACTGAAGCTTTCTTT

V gene: TRBV7-2
clone size: -
J gene: TRBJ2-1
D gene: -
CDR3 protein: CASSLGFRSYNEQFF
CDR3 DNA: TGTGCCAGCAGCTTAGGATTCCGCTCCTACAATGAGCAGTTCTTC

V gene: TRBV29-1
clone size: -
J gene: TRBJ1-1
D gene: -
CDR3 protein: CSVSRTVLNTEAFF
CDR3 DNA: TGCAGCGTCTCAAGGACAGTCTTGAACACTGAAGCTTTCTTT

V gene: TRBV19
clone size: -
J gene: TRBJ1-5
D gene: TRBD1
CDR3 protein: CASSIVQGQGAGNQPQHF
CDR3 DNA: TGTGCCAGTAGTATAGTTCAAGGACAGGGGGCTGGCAATCAGCCCCAGCATTTT

V gene: TRBV6-5
clone size: once
J gene: TRBJ1-1
D gene: TRBD1
CDR3 protein: CASRKQGAAEAFF
CDR3 DNA: TGTGCCAGCAGAAAACAGGGGGCAGCTGAAGCTTTCTTT

V gene: TRBV25-1
clone size: -
J gene: TRBJ1-1
D gene: -
CDR3 protein: CASSRLNTEAFF
CDR3 DNA: TGTGCCAGCAGTAGATTGAACACTGAAGCTTTCTTT

V gene: TRBV5-1
clone size: -
J gene: TRBJ2-3
D gene: -
CDR3 protein: CASSLEGVQSTDTQYF
CDR3 DNA: TGCGCCAGCAGCTTAGAGGGGGTGCAGAGCACAGATACGCAGTATTTT

V gene: TRBV7-3
clone size: -
J gene: TRBJ2-3
D gene: -
CDR3 protein: CASSSTTLSTDTQYF
CDR3 DNA: TGTGCCAGCAGCTCCACGACACTCAGCACAGATACGCAGTATTTT

V gene: TRBV5-4
clone size: -
J gene: TRBJ1-6
D gene: TRBD1
CDR3 protein: CASSLRDRNSPLHF
CDR3 DNA: TGTGCCAGCAGCTTGAGGGACAGAAATTCACCCCTCCACTTT

V gene: TRBV7-9
clone size: -
J gene: TRBJ2-7
D gene: -
CDR3 protein: CASSLLNGAGEQYF
CDR3 DNA: TGTGCCAGCAGCTTATTGAATGGCGCGGGGGAGCAGTACTTC

V gene: TRBV7-6
clone size: -
J gene: TRBJ1-2
D gene: -
CDR3 protein: CASSSILGGHPLF
CDR3 DNA: TGTGCCAGCAGCTCTATCCTTGGGGGCCACCCCTTATTC

V gene: TRBV6-4
clone size: -
J gene: TRBJ1-1
D gene: -
CDR3 protein: CASSSTANTEAFF
CDR3 DNA: TGTGCCAGCAGCTCGACAGCGAACACTGAAGCTTTCTTT

V gene: TRBV29-1
clone size: -
J gene: TRBJ1-1
D gene: -
CDR3 protein: CSVGQEMNTEAFF
CDR3 DNA: TGCAGCGTTGGACAGGAAATGAACACTGAAGCTTTCTTT

V gene: TRBV2
clone size: -
J gene: TRBJ2-7
D gene: -
CDR3 protein: CASTEPPWALYF
CDR3 DNA: TGTGCCAGCACCGAACCGCCCTGGGCTCTGTACTTC

V gene: TRBV10-1
clone size: -
J gene: TRBJ1-6
D gene: -
CDR3 protein: CASAAGRDSPLHF
CDR3 DNA: TGCGCCAGCGCTGCGGGGCGAGATTCACCCCTCCACTTT

V gene: TRBV11-1
clone size: -
J gene: TRBJ1-1
D gene: -
CDR3 protein: CASSLVGGTEAFF
CDR3 DNA: TGTGCCAGCAGCTTAGTTGGGGGCACTGAAGCTTTCTTT

V gene: TRBV6-5
clone size: -
J gene: TRBJ2-7
D gene: TRBD1
CDR3 protein: CASSYSRQGFEQYF
CDR3 DNA: TGTGCCAGCAGTTACTCGAGACAGGGGTTCGAGCAGTACTTC

V gene: TRBV5-6
clone size: -
J gene: TRBJ1-6
D gene: -
CDR3 protein: CASSLAPQSPLHF
CDR3 DNA: TGTGCCAGCAGCTTGGCCCCGCAGTCACCCCTCCACTTT

V gene: TRBV30
clone size: once
J gene: TRBJ2-1
D gene: -
CDR3 protein: CAWDIAFSYNEQFF
CDR3 DNA: TGTGCCTGGGATATAGCGTTCTCCTACAATGAGCAGTTCTTC

V gene: TRBV27
clone size: -
J gene: TRBJ1-2
D gene: TRBD1
CDR3 protein: CASSSPNRGESYGYTF
CDR3 DNA: TGTGCCAGCAGTTCCCCCAACAGGGGAGAGAGCTATGGCTACACCTTC

V gene: TRBV6-2/TRBV6-3
clone size: few
J gene: TRBJ1-5
D gene: -
CDR3 protein: CASSTGGSQPQHF
CDR3 DNA: TGTGCCAGCAGTACCGGGGGCAGTCAGCCCCAGCATTTT

V gene: TRBV30
clone size: -
J gene: TRBJ1-6
D gene: -
CDR3 protein: CAWRSSYNSPLHF
CDR3 DNA: TGTGCCTGGAGAAGCTCCTATAATTCACCCCTCCACTTT